This T cell receptor beta chain was documented in a study of beta chain features in type 1 diabetes. The CDR3 runs to 17 residues. The isolated RNA, all of it, was reverse transcribed, so expressed TCRB transcripts were what got sequenced. Method: immunoSEQ multiplex PCR; TCRdb's copy keeps in-frame clones and lacks some. Here the sample spans 200,000 to 250,000 clones, more than 9% being singletons. Each of the CD4+ naive, central memory, regulatory and stem cell-like memory populations was sorted via CD45RO/CCR7/CD25/CD127/CD95/CD27. This rearrangement joins TRBV21-1 to TRBJ2-3; the DNA was not used to check the table's D call, TRBD2. TRBV21-1 is a recognized pseudogene. The sequencing sample was made of naive CD4+ T cells from blood. The TCR sequence derives from a woman between 18 and 29 years old in good health. CDR3 protein: CASSKALRVGHTDTQYF. The CDR3 nucleotides read TGTGCCAGCAGCAAAGCGCTCCGGGTTGGCCACACAGATACGCAGTATTTT.